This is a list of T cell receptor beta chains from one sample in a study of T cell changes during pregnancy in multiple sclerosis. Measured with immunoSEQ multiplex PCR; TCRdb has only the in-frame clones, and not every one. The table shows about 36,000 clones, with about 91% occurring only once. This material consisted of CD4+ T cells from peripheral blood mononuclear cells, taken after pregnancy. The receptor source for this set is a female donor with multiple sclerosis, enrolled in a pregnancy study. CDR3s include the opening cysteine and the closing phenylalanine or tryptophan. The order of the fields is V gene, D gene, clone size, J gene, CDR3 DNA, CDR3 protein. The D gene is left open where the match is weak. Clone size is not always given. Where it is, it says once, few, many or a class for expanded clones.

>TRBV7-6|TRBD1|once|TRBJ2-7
TGTGCCAGCAGTTCCGGGACAGACTACGAGCAGTACTTC
CASSSGTDYEQYF
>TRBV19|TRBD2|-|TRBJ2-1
TGTGCCAGTAGTATAGGGACTAGCGGGAGGTCCTACAATGAGCAGTTCTTC
CASSIGTSGRSYNEQFF
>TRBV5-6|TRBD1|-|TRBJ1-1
TGTGCCAGCAGCTCCCGACAGGGATACACTGAAGCTTTCTTT
CASSSRQGYTEAFF
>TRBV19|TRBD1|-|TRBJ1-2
TGTGCCAGTAGTCCAGGGTTCGGACAGGGCCTTGGGAATAACTATGGCTACACCTTC
CASSPGFGQGLGNNYGYTF
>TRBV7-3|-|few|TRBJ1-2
TGTGCCAGCAGCTTAACGCCGGGGTATGGCTACACCTTC
CASSLTPGYGYTF
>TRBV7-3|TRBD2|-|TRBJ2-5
TGTGCCAGCAGCGCTAGCGGGGGGGATGGGGAGACCCAGTACTTC
CASSASGGDGETQYF
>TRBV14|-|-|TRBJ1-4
TGTGCCAGCAGCCCCTCCGGCGGGGCAACTAATGAAAAACTGTTTTTT
CASSPSGGATNEKLFF
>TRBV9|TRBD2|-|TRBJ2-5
TGTGCCAGCAGCGTAGGTGGTACTAGCGGGAGGGCGTCCCAAGAGACCCAGTACTTC
CASSVGGTSGRASQETQYF
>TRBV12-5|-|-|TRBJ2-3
TGTGCTAGTGGTCCAGGGGTTCCGTCAGATACGCAGTATTTT
CASGPGVPSDTQYF
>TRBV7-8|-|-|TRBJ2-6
TGTGCCAGCAGCCCCCCACGCGGGGGGGCCAACGTCCTGACTTTC
CASSPPRGGANVLTF
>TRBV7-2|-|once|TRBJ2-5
TGTGCCAGCAGCTTACGGGGCCAAGAGACCCAGTACTTC
CASSLRGQETQYF
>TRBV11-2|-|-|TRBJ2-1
TGTGCCAGCAGCTTAAATTCAAACAATGAGCAGTTCTTC
CASSLNSNNEQFF
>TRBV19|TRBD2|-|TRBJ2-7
TGTGCCAGTACCACCACTAGCGGACCCTACGAGCAGTACTTC
CASTTTSGPYEQYF
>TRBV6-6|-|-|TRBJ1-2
TGTGCCAGCAGGGAGGGGGGGAACTATGGCTACACCTTC
CASREGGNYGYTF
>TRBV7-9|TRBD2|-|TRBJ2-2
TGTGCCAGCAGCCCAAAAGTTCGACTAGCGGGAGTAGCCGGGGAGCTGTTTTTT
CASSPKVRLAGVAGELFF
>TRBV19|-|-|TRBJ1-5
TGTGCCAGCTCTCACAGGGAAAGCAATCAGCCCCAGCATTTT
CASSHRESNQPQHF
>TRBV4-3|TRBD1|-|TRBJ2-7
TGCGCCAGCAGCCGGGACAGGGTCTACGAGCAGTACTTC
CASSRDRVYEQYF
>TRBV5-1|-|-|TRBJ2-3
TGCGCCAGCAGCTCACCGGGACAAAGCACAGATACGCAGTATTTT
CASSSPGQSTDTQYF
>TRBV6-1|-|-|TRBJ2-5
TGTGCCAGCAGTGAAACAGGGCGCCAAGAGACCCAGTACTTC
CASSETGRQETQYF
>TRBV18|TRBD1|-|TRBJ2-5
TGTGCCAGCTCACGAAACAGGGGTGGAGAGACCCAGTACTTC
CASSRNRGGETQYF
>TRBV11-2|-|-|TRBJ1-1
TGTGCCAGCAGCTCACTCCGGGGGAGGAAGGGAGCTTTCTTT
CASSSLRGRKGAFF
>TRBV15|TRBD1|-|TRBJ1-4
TGTGCCACCAGCAGAGGGGCACAGGGGAATGAAAAACTGTTTTTT
CATSRGAQGNEKLFF
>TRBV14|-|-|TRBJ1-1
TGTGCCACCTCACAGGGATCACGGTTCGACACTGAAGCTTTCTTT
CATSQGSRFDTEAFF
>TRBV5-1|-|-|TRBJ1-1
TGCGCCAGCAGCTTGGAGTTCCTGGGGGCGCGCGGGGGGACCACTGAAGCTTTCTTT
CASSLEFLGARGGTTEAFF
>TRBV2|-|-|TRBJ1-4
TGTGCCAGCAGTGAAGATCCACGCCCGACAGGTGAAAAACTGTTTTTT
CASSEDPRPTGEKLFF
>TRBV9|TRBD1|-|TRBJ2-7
TGTGCCAGCAGCGTAAGTACCGGAATTCCGGGACAGGGGTCCTACGAGCAGTACTTC
CASSVSTGIPGQGSYEQYF
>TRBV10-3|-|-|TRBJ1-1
TGTGCCATCAGTGGTACGAACGGGAACACTGAAGCTTTCTTT
CAISGTNGNTEAFF
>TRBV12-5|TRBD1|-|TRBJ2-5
TGTGCTAGCTCCCAGGGGGTCCAAGAGACCCAGTACTTC
CASSQGVQETQYF
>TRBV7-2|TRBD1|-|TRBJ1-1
TGTGCCAGCAGCTCCCAGGGGGCGTTGAACACTGAAGCTTTCTTT
CASSSQGALNTEAFF
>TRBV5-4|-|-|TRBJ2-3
TGTGCCAGCAGCTCCGAGGAGGCCGGTGGCGATACGCAGTATTTT
CASSSEEAGGDTQYF
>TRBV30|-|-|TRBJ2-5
TGTGCCTGGTCGGACAGCGAAGAGACCCAGTACTTC
CAWSDSEETQYF
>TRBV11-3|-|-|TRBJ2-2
TGTGCCAGCGGCGGGACCACCGGGGAGCTGTTTTTT
CASGGTTGELFF
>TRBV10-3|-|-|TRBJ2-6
TGTGCCATCAGTGACCCGCGTCGGGATAGCTCTGGGGCCAACGTCCTGACTTTC
CAISDPRRDSSGANVLTF
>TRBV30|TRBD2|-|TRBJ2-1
TGTGCCTGGAGTGTACTGACTAGCGGGAGGTACAATGAGCAGTTCTTC
CAWSVLTSGRYNEQFF
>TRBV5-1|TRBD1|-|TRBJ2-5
TGCGCCAGCAACGAACAGGGGCAAGAGACCCAGTACTTC
CASNEQGQETQYF
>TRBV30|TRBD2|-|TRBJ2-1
TGTGCCTGGAGTGTAGCTGGGACTAGCATTGGTATGAGTGAGCAGTTCTTC
CAWSVAGTSIGMSEQFF
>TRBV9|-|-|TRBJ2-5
TGTGCCAGCAGCCCGGGGAGAGGCAGAGAGACCCAGTACTTC
CASSPGRGRETQYF
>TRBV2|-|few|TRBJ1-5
TGTGCCAGCAGGGCCGACAGTGACCATCAGCCCCAGCATTTT
CASRADSDHQPQHF
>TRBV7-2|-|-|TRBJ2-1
TGTGCCAGCAGCCCCGGGACTGGAAGGAACAATGAGCAGTTCTTC
CASSPGTGRNNEQFF
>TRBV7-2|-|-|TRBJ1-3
TGTGCCAGCAGCCACAGTCGGCCTGGAAACACCATATATTTT
CASSHSRPGNTIYF
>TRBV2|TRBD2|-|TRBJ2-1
TGTGCCAGCAGGATGGGACTAGCGAGCTCCTACAATGAGCAGTTCTTC
CASRMGLASSYNEQFF
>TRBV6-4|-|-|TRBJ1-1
TGTGCCAGCAGCCCCGACAGATTGAACACTGAAGCTTTCTTT
CASSPDRLNTEAFF
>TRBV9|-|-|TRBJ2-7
TGTGCCAGCAGCGTAGGTTTAGACAGTTCCTACGAGCAGTACTTC
CASSVGLDSSYEQYF
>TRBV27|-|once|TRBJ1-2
TGTGCCAGCAGTTTAAGGTTCGCGGCACGAGCTAACTATGGCTACACCTTC
CASSLRFAARANYGYTF
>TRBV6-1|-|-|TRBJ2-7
TGTGCCAGCAGTCCCCGGGGTACCCACGAGCAGTACTTC
CASSPRGTHEQYF
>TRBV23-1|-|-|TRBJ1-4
TGCGCCTGCTCGCGGGGAGGGCAGCTGACTAATGAAAAACTGTTTTTT
CACSRGGQLTNEKLFF
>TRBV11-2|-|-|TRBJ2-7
TGTGCCAGCAGCTTAGGAGGGAGCGGGCGCCCAATCTACGAGCAGTACTTC
CASSLGGSGRPIYEQYF
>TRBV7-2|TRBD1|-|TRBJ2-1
TGTGCCAGCAGGGGACAGGGACCAGCCTACAATGAGCAGTTCTTC
CASRGQGPAYNEQFF
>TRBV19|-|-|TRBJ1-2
TGTGCCAGTAGTCACACACCCAGGGCGCTTGTCTATGGCTACACCTTC
CASSHTPRALVYGYTF
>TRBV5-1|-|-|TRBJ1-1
TGCGCCAGCAGCCAACGTGGGGCAGGACCCACCGGAGCTTTCTTT
CASSQRGAGPTGAFF
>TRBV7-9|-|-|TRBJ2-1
TGTGCCAGCAGCTACGGGATCCTCTACAATGAGCAGTTCTTC
CASSYGILYNEQFF
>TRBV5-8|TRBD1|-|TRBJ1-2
TGTGCCAGCAGCACAGGGGGGCGGTATGGCTACACCTTC
CASSTGGRYGYTF
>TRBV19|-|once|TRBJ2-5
TGTGCCAGTAAATATTCGGGAAGCCAAGAGACCCAGTACTTC
CASKYSGSQETQYF
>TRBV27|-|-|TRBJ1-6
TGTGCCAGCAGTTCAAGGACAGCCTATAATTCACCCCTCCACTTT
CASSSRTAYNSPLHF
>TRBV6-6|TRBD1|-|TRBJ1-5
TGTGCCAGCAGCCCCCCCCGACAGGGGGGTCATCAGCCCCAGCATTTT
CASSPPRQGGHQPQHF
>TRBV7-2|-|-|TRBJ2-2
TGTGCCAGCAGTTCCTACAGGAGATCGTATACCGGGGAGCTGTTTTTT
CASSSYRRSYTGELFF
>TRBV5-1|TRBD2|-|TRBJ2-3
TGCGCCAGCAGCCCCATAGCGGGGTTAGATACGCAGTATTTT
CASSPIAGLDTQYF
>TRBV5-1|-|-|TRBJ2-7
TGCGCCAGCAGCCGGGGGGCTGACAGCGCCTACGAGCAGTACTTC
CASSRGADSAYEQYF
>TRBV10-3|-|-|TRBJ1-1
TGTGCCATCAGTACAGGGATGGCTGAAGCTTTCTTT
CAISTGMAEAFF